This entry lists 20 T cell receptor beta chains sequenced from one sample in a study of T cell repertoires in cytomegalovirus infection. TCRdb analysed the reads with MiXCR anew, one entry per CDR3 protein. The data show approximately 500,000 distinct CDR3 sequences, 26% seen once. The material sequenced was PBMCs. The source is a human donor in good health (CMV status not recorded). Some clones in this sample may be carry-over from other donors' samples.

This clonotype was detected a few times. V gene TRBV7-3 combines with J gene TRBJ2-1; 10 bases map to TRBD2. Per the germline V gene, CDR1 is SGHTA and CDR2 is FQGTGA. The junction had 6 bases not matched to a gene; V was cut back by 5 bases and J by 2 bases. There are 16 residues in the CDR3. The DNA for the CDR3 is TGTGCCAGCAGCCTGACTAGCGGGTACCCCTACAATGAGCAGTTCTTC. The encoded protein is CASSLTSGYPYNEQFF.

This CDR3 reads CASSQVGGGNTEAFF. CDR3 DNA sequence: TGTGCCAGCAGCCAAGTTGGAGGTGGGAACACTGAAGCTTTCTTT. The V call is TRBV14, the J call TRBJ1-1; D gene ambiguous. This CDR3 has 15 residues. The V gene lost 1 base and the J gene lost 1 base, with 10 bases spanning the gap. Germline assignment: CDR1 SGHDN and CDR2 FVKESK.

The V and J genes are TRBV6-2 or TRBV6-3 and TRBJ2-1; TRBD2 agrees at 9 bases. The CDR3 runs to 13 residues. Unmatched junction bases numbered 2, after V lost 6 bases and J lost 5 bases. CDR1 is MNHEY and CDR2 is SVGEGT in the germline V gene. Here the CDR3 reads CASRASGNNEQFF. The CDR3 DNA is TGTGCCAGCAGGGCTAGCGGGAACAATGAGCAGTTCTTC.

V usage is TRBV7-9 and J usage is TRBJ2-7; the match to TRBD2 covers 11 bases. CDR1 is SEHNR and CDR2 is FQNEAQ in the germline V gene (reference sequence). Trimming at V came to 5 bases and at J to 5 bases, leaving 17 bases not matched to a gene. This CDR3 spans 18 amino acids. The CDR3 bases are TGTGCCAGCAGCGCCATCAAGTTTAGCGGGAGGGCCGGAAACGAGCAGTACTTC. Translated, it gives CASSAIKFSGRAGNEQYF.

This sequence joins TRBV28 and TRBJ2-1; D not resolved. The germline V gene has CDR1 MDHEN and CDR2 SYDVKM. The germline V and J ends were trimmed by 5 bases and 10 bases, with 21 bases remaining between them. CDR3 length equals 15 residues. In DNA, the CDR3 is TGTGCCAGCAGTCTTACCGTAGGGCTTGGGCGGGAGCAGTTCTTC. Residues: CASSLTVGLGREQFF.

The table lists this clonotype with many counts. This sequence joins TRBV7-2 and TRBJ1-5; the D is unclear. Germline V gene data show CDR1 as SGHTA and CDR2 as FQGNSA. The CDR3 is 13 amino acids. The ends were cut back, 1 base at V and 4 bases at J, with 5 bases in the middle. The CDR3 nucleotides are TGTGCCAGCAGCTTAGTAGGGAATCAGCCCCAGCATTTT. Encoded protein: CASSLVGNQPQHF.

This clonotype was counted at least ten times. The chain carries TRBV7-8 and TRBJ1-1, with D uncertain. The CDR3 totals 15 residues. Germline loops: CDR1 SGHVS, CDR2 FQNEAQ. Trimming cost V 1 base and J 3 bases, with 12 bases left between them. DNA for the CDR3: TGTGCCAGCAGCTTAGACCCTCAGCGGGACACTGAAGCTTTCTTT. The encoded protein is CASSLDPQRDTEAFF.

The chain couples TRBV10-3 to TRBJ1-5, with D possibly matching TRBD1 (5 bases). Between the trimmed V and J ends, which lost 8 bases and 5 bases, there was a span of 16 bases. Germline loops: CDR1 ENHRY, CDR2 SYGVKD. There are 14 residues in the CDR3. The CDR3 DNA is TGTGCCATCGGCCAACGACAGCGAGATCAGCCCCAGCATTTT. This encodes CAIGQRQRDQPQHF.

The CDR3 loop reads CASGQDGRGAFF. The DNA of the CDR3 is TGTGCCAGCGGGCAGGACGGGCGGGGAGCTTTCTTT. The V call is TRBV28, the J call TRBJ1-1; no clear D gene. CDR3 size: 12 residues. Germline values: CDR1 MDHEN, CDR2 SYDVKM. Trimming took 8 bases from V and 10 from J, leaving 17 bases between them.

The genes are TRBV6-2 or TRBV6-3 and TRBJ2-1; 7 bases match TRBD2. The CDR3 is 17 residues long. With V trimmed by 4 bases and J by 5 bases, 14 bases remained unmatched. Germline CDR1 MNHEY, CDR2 SVGEGT. The CDR3 protein is CASSFHRLAGNHNEQFF. In DNA form, the CDR3 reads TGTGCCAGCAGTTTCCACCGGTTAGCGGGTAATCACAATGAGCAGTTCTTC.

This clonotype was found many times. The chain couples TRBV12-3 or TRBV12-4 to TRBJ1-2; possibly TRBD1 for D (5 bases). Trimming cost V 2 bases and J 7 bases, with 20 bases left between them. This CDR3 spans 16 amino acids. The CDR3 coding sequence is TGTGCCAGCAGTTTAAGGGGCGGAGAGATCTCCTTTGGCTACACCTTC. Amino acids: CASSLRGGEISFGYTF.

This clonotype was detected a few times. V gene TRBV11-2 combines with J gene TRBJ2-1; D remains unclear. Germline V gene data show CDR1 as SGHAT and CDR2 as FQNNGV. Trimming removed 1 base from V and 10 bases from J, with 8 bases in between. CDR3 length: 12 amino acids. CDR3 amino acids: CASSLGREEQFF. CDR3 DNA: TGTGCCAGCAGCTTAGGGCGCGAGGAGCAGTTCTTC.

This rearrangement joins TRBV20-1 to TRBJ2-3, with 16 bases lining up with TRBD2. The V gene's germline CDR1 is DFQATT and CDR2 SNEGSKA (reference sequence). The CDR3 runs 20 residues. The V and J ends lost 7 bases and 0 bases, in that order; junction bases with no gene match: 16. The CDR3 spells CSVVPGLAGGPPSSTDTQYF. The CDR3 DNA follows: TGCAGTGTTGTACCGGGACTAGCGGGAGGGCCCCCCTCTAGCACAGATACGCAGTATTTT.

This sequence joins TRBV19 and TRBJ1-5; D unresolved. The CDR3 consists of 15 residues. Trimming took 3 bases from V and 2 from J, leaving 11 bases between them. Germline CDR1 reads LNHDA; CDR2 reads SQIVND (reference sequence). CDR3 nucleotide sequence: TGTGCCAGTAGTATCCTAGAACGACGCAATCAGCCCCAGCATTTT. It encodes CASSILERRNQPQHF.

This clonotype occurred a few times. The rearrangement links TRBV12-3 or TRBV12-4 to TRBJ2-5; TRBD1 aligns across 7 bases. This CDR3 spans 15 amino acids. Trimming removed 6 bases from V and 4 bases from J; junction bases left unmatched: 11. CDR3 in amino acids: CASSTGDSLRETQYF. The CDR3 DNA is TGTGCCAGCAGCACCGGGGACAGCCTGAGAGAGACCCAGTACTTC.

The chain employs TRBV4-1 and TRBJ1-1; D may be TRBD1 (5 bases). The V and J ends lost 1 base and 2 bases respectively, with 20 bases between them. Germline CDR1 is MGHRA and CDR2 is YSYEKL. CDR3 length: 18 residues. Here the CDR3 reads CASSQASGAADLNTEAFF. In DNA, the CDR3 is TGCGCCAGCAGCCAAGCTTCCGGGGCAGCGGACCTTAACACTGAAGCTTTCTTT.

This clonotype was observed at least ten times. J is TRBJ2-3 and V is TRBV7-2, with 7 positions matching TRBD1. Germline-derived CDR1 and CDR2 are SGHTA and FQGNSA. Trimming took 2 bases from V and 4 from J; bases not matched to a gene: 9. The CDR3 runs to 16 residues. The CDR3 DNA reads TGTGCCAGCAGCTTAAGTGGGTGGCAGGGGGCAGATACGCAGTATTTT. It codes for CASSLSGWQGADTQYF.

This clonotype was observed at least ten times. The chain combines TRBV7-2 with TRBJ1-2, with 10 bases fitting TRBD1. Germline assignment: CDR1 SGHTA and CDR2 FQGNSA. CDR3 length: 16 amino acids. The junction had 7 bases not matched to a gene; V was cut back by 2 bases and J by 4 bases. The CDR3 DNA reads as TGTGCCAGCAGCTTAAGGGGACAGGGGCTGGGCTATGGCTACACCTTC. Protein sequence: CASSLRGQGLGYGYTF.

J is TRBJ1-2 and V is TRBV19; 8 bases align to TRBD1. The CDR3 contains 15 residues. J lost 6 bases, V lost 4 bases, and 10 bases had no gene match. CDR1 and CDR2 from the germline V gene are LNHDA and SQIVND (reference sequence). CDR3 protein: CASSTDRGNRHGYTF. For the CDR3, the DNA is TGTGCCAGTAGTACAGACAGGGGAAATAGACATGGCTACACCTTC.

Only one count was recorded for this clonotype. With a much larger clone just one base away, this may be a read error. This chain connects TRBV11-2 to TRBJ2-1; D not certain. CDR1 and CDR2 from the germline V gene are SGHAT and FQNNGV. This CDR3 is 18 amino acids long. In DNA, the CDR3 is TGTGCCAGCAGCTTAGATCGAGGACGGCGGTCCTCCTACAATGTGCAGTTCTTC. Its protein product is CASSLDRGRRSSYNVQFF.